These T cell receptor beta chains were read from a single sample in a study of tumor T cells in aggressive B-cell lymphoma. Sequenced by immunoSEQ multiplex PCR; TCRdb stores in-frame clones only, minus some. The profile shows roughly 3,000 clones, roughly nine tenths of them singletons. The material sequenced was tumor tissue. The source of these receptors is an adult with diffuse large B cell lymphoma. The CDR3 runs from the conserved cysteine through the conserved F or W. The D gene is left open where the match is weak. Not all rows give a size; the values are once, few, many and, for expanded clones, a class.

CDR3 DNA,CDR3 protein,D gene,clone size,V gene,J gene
TGCGCCAGCAGCCAACAGGGGGGCGGCGAGACCCAGTACTTC,CASSQQGGGETQYF,-,-,TRBV4-3,TRBJ2-5
TGTGCCAGCAGCTTAGGACTAGCCGGATACGAGCAGTACTTC,CASSLGLAGYEQYF,TRBD2,-,TRBV7-9,TRBJ2-7
TGTGCCAGCTCACCACCGGCGGGCTACTCTGGGGCCAACGTCCTGACTTTC,CASSPPAGYSGANVLTF,-,-,TRBV18,TRBJ2-6
TGTGCCAGTAGTAGGGGGACAGATAATGAAAAACTGTTTTTT,CASSRGTDNEKLFF,TRBD1,once,TRBV19,TRBJ1-4
TGCGCCAGCAGCCCCCGGACTAGCTCAGGCAATGAGCAGTTCTTC,CASSPRTSSGNEQFF,TRBD2,-,TRBV5-1,TRBJ2-1
TGTGCCACCAGCAGAGATATTGGCACCTCCTACGAGCAGTACTTC,CATSRDIGTSYEQYF,-,-,TRBV15,TRBJ2-7
TGTGCCAGCAGCTTATCAGGGGCAGGGACTGAAGCTTTCTTT,CASSLSGAGTEAFF,-,-,TRBV7-3,TRBJ1-1
TGTGCCAGTAGCCCGGCCGGACAGAAAAACACCGGGGAGCTGTTTTTT,CASSPAGQKNTGELFF,-,-,TRBV11-1,TRBJ2-2
TGTGCCAGCAGCCAAGAAGGAGGGGATAGCAATCAGCCCCAGCATTTT,CASSQEGGDSNQPQHF,-,-,TRBV4-2,TRBJ1-5
TGTGCCAGCAGCTCGCAACAGGCGTACTCCTACGAGCAGTACTTC,CASSSQQAYSYEQYF,-,-,TRBV5-6,TRBJ2-7
TGTGCCAGCAGTTTATGGGGCACCGAGACCCAGTACTTC,CASSLWGTETQYF,-,-,TRBV27,TRBJ2-5
TGCGCCAGCCAGGGACAGGATCTAACCCTATACAATAAGCAGTTCTTC,CASQGQDLTLYNKQFF,TRBD1,-,TRBV5-1,TRBJ2-1
TGTGCCAGCAGTGTCCGGGCAGGGGATAACTATGGCTACACCTTC,CASSVRAGDNYGYTF,-,-,TRBV2,TRBJ1-2
TGTGCCAGCAGCTTAGTCGGCACGGGGGTCCACGAGCAGTACTTC,CASSLVGTGVHEQYF,-,-,TRBV7-9,TRBJ2-7
TGTGCCAGCTCACCTCAGCGGGAAGAGACCCAGTACTTC,CASSPQREETQYF,-,once,TRBV18,TRBJ2-5
TGTGCCATCAGTGAATATAGGGGCCTGAACACCGGGGAGCTGTTTTTT,CAISEYRGLNTGELFF,-,-,TRBV10-3,TRBJ2-2
TGTGCCAGCATTAATAGGAGGACCGGCGAGCAGTACTTC,CASINRRTGEQYF,-,-,TRBV6-5,TRBJ2-7
TGTGCTAGCAGCCCAAACTCCCAAGAGACCCAGTACTTC,CASSPNSQETQYF,-,-,TRBV7-7,TRBJ2-5
TGTGCCAGCAGCAAAGCCGGGACTAGCCAAGAGACCCAGTACTTC,CASSKAGTSQETQYF,TRBD2,-,TRBV7-2,TRBJ2-5
TGTGCCAGCAGCTTATATGGCAGACAAGAGACCCAGTACTTC,CASSLYGRQETQYF,-,-,TRBV5-4,TRBJ2-5
TGTGCCAGCAGCCTAACGGGGGGAGAGCAGTACTTC,CASSLTGGEQYF,TRBD2,-,TRBV13,TRBJ2-7
TGTGCCAGCAGCGAGGGGGCGCGGTACAATAAGCAGTTCTTC,CASSEGARYNKQFF,TRBD1,-,TRBV25-1,TRBJ2-1
TGTGCCAGCAGCTTAACCCTTACTAGCGGGGGGGCCGCAGAGACCCAGTACTTC,CASSLTLTSGGAAETQYF,TRBD2,-,TRBV11-1,TRBJ2-5
TGTGCCAGCAGCTCCGGGACAGGGTACAATGAGCAGTTCTTC,CASSSGTGYNEQFF,TRBD1,-,TRBV7-2,TRBJ2-1
TGTGCCTGGAGTAAAGCCGGGGGCAATCAGCCCCAGCATTTT,CAWSKAGGNQPQHF,-,-,TRBV30,TRBJ1-5
TGTGCCACTTCGACAGGGCGGGCTCAGCCCCAGCATTTT,CATSTGRAQPQHF,TRBD1,once,TRBV2,TRBJ1-5